Presented here are 18 T cell receptor beta chains from one specimen sequenced in a study of graft-versus-host responses after intestinal transplantation. The antigens for these receptors are not known. Sequencing used immunoSEQ multiplex PCR; TCRdb keeps in-frame clones, though not all of them. The sample carries about 90,000 clones, approximately 92% recorded once. The material was unstimulated CD8+ T cells sorted from spleen or lymph node cells, obtained before transplant. All receptors derive from a human donor who was the organ donor for an intestinal transplant.

The genes are TRBV7-8 and TRBJ2-1; 9 bases are shared with TRBD2. The V gene end was trimmed by 4 bases and the J gene end by 2 bases; junction bases not matched to a gene: 3. CDR1 is SGHVS, CDR2 FQNEAQ, per germline. This CDR3 has 15 residues. The CDR3 bases are TGTGCCAGCAGCTCAGCGGGAGGCCCCTACAATGAGCAGTTCTTC. Residues: CASSSAGGPYNEQFF.

This rearrangement joins TRBV13 to TRBJ2-3, with TRBD2 matching over 9 bases. The V and J ends lost 2 bases and 5 bases, in that order; junction bases with no gene match: 8. Germline values: CDR1 PRHDT, CDR2 FYEKMQ (reference sequence). This CDR3 is 16 amino acids long. CDR3: CASSLSGGGALDTQYF. In DNA form, the CDR3 reads TGTGCCAGCAGCTTATCCGGCGGGGGGGCCTTAGATACGCAGTATTTT.

This chain uses TRBV19 with TRBJ1-2; TRBD1 matches 8 bases. The CDR3 covers 18 residues. Losses at the gene ends were 3 bases for V and 1 base for J; bases not matched to a gene: 13. CDR1 is LNHDA and CDR2 is SQIVND in the germline V gene (reference sequence). DNA for the CDR3: TGTGCCAGTAGTATGGGAATTGGCGCGACAGGGGTTAACTATGGCTACACCTTC. As protein: CASSMGIGATGVNYGYTF.

Here the CDR3 reads CASSGGSNTGELFF. CDR3 DNA sequence: TGTGCCAGCAGCGGGGGCTCTAACACCGGGGAGCTGTTTTTT. The chain links TRBV11-2 to TRBJ2-2; maybe TRBD1 (6 bases). Trimming pared 5 bases from V and 2 bases from J, leaving 9 bases between. The CDR3 runs 14 residues. Per the germline V gene, CDR1 is SGHAT and CDR2 is FQNNGV. Combining the CDR3 with reference TRBV11-2 and TRBJ2-2 gives the whole variable domain EAGVAQSPRYKIIEKRQSVAFWCNPISGHATLYWYQQILGQGPKLLIQFQNNGVVDDSQLPKDRFSAERLKGVDSTLKIQPAKLEDSAVYLCASSGGSNTGELFFGEGSRLTVL.

The chain recombines TRBV10-3 with TRBJ1-2; 7 bases align to TRBD1. Germline CDR1 ENHRY, CDR2 SYGVKD. The CDR3 has 13 residues. J was trimmed by 10 bases and V by 5 bases; bases with no gene match: 10. CDR3: CAISSGQATDYTF. For the CDR3, the DNA is TGTGCCATCAGTAGTGGACAGGCCACCGACTACACCTTC.

The chain links TRBV6-1 to TRBJ2-7; no reliable D call. Trimming took off 4 bases at V and 4 bases at J, with 11 bases between the two ends. The CDR3 is made up of 13 amino acids. Germline CDR1 and CDR2: MNHNS and SASEGT. CDR3 region: CASSVSLTYEQYF. CDR3 bases: TGTGCCAGCAGTGTATCCCTGACTTACGAGCAGTACTTC.

V usage is TRBV27 and J usage is TRBJ1-1, with TRBD1 as a possible D gene (6 bases). CDR1 is MNHEY, CDR2 SMNVEV, per germline (reference sequence). The CDR3 has 16 amino acids. Trimming left V 6 bases short and J 9 bases short, with 26 bases between. The CDR3 loop is CASRPDPGTPREKAFF. The DNA for the CDR3 is TGTGCCAGCAGACCCGACCCCGGGACACCGAGGGAGAAAGCTTTCTTT.

The J gene is TRBJ1-5, the V gene TRBV13; 8 bases align to TRBD1. The CDR3 contains 14 residues. The ends lost 3 bases at V and 5 bases at J; junction bases unmatched: 3. CDR1 is PRHDT, CDR2 FYEKMQ, per germline (reference sequence). CDR3 DNA sequence: TGTGCCAGCAGCTTTGGACAGGGATATCAGCCCCAGCATTTT. This encodes CASSFGQGYQPQHF.

The V gene is TRBV5-4, the J gene TRBJ2-7; TRBD2 matches 7 bases. CDR3 size: 13 residues. Trimming at V came to 2 bases and at J to 3 bases, leaving 2 bases not matched to a gene. Germline V gene data show CDR1 as SGHNT and CDR2 as YYREEE (reference sequence). CDR3 bases: TGTGCCAGCAGCTTCGGGGGGATCTACGAGCAGTACTTC. As protein: CASSFGGIYEQYF. Using reference TRBV5-4 and TRBJ2-7 for the parts outside the CDR3, the full variable domain is ETGVTQSPTHLIKTRGQQVTLRCSSQSGHNTVSWYQQALGQGPQFIFQYYREEENGRGNFPPRFSGLQFPNYSSELNVNALELDDSALYLCASSFGGIYEQYFGPGTRLTVT.

The rearrangement links TRBV4-1 to TRBJ2-4, with 7 bases matching TRBD2. CDR1 is MGHRA and CDR2 is YSYEKL in the germline V gene. The CDR3 consists of 16 residues. Trimming at V came to 3 bases and at J to 0 bases, leaving 5 bases not matched to a gene. CDR3 residues: CASSHPSGLAKNIQYF. For the CDR3, the DNA is TGCGCCAGCAGCCACCCTAGCGGACTAGCCAAAAACATTCAGTACTTC.

Here the CDR3 DNA reads TGTGCCAGCAGGGCGGGAGGGCCTACAGATACGCAGTATTTT. Translated: CASRAGGPTDTQYF. The chain recombines TRBV27 with TRBJ2-3; 9 positions match TRBD2. This CDR3 has 14 amino acids. CDR1 MNHEY and CDR2 SMNVEV come from the germline V gene (reference sequence). V dropped 6 bases and J dropped 3; count of bases not matched to a gene: 4.

The chain has TRBV28 and TRBJ2-7, with a tentative D call TRBD2 (5 bases). V lost 7 bases, J lost 7 bases, and 20 bases lay in between. CDR1 and CDR2 (germline): MDHEN, SYDVKM. The CDR3 is 14 residues long. CDR3 protein: CASTPAPGLGEQYF. In DNA, the CDR3 is TGTGCCAGCACCCCCGCCCCCGGACTCGGGGAGCAGTACTTC.

This chain joins TRBV28 and TRBJ1-5; D might be TRBD1 (5 bases). Trimming removed 4 bases at V and 6 bases at J, with 22 bases between. The CDR3 sequence is 17 residues long. Germline V gene sequence: CDR1 MDHEN, CDR2 SYDVKM. This CDR3 reads CASSSIGGTPRSQPQHF. In DNA, the CDR3 is TGTGCCAGCAGTTCCATTGGTGGGACTCCGAGGTCTCAGCCCCAGCATTTT.

The rearrangement links TRBV11-2 to TRBJ2-5; D uncertain. The V gene lost 0 bases and the J gene lost 5 bases, with 13 bases spanning the gap. The germline gives CDR1 SGHAT, CDR2 FQNNGV. CDR3 length equals 15 residues. CDR3 region: CASSLDPVSWETQYF. The CDR3 DNA reads as TGTGCCAGCAGCTTAGATCCGGTTAGCTGGGAGACCCAGTACTTC.

The CDR3, as DNA: TGTGCCAGCAGTATTACTAGCGGGGTGGGCACCTACAATGAGCAGTTCTTC. Translation gives CASSITSGVGTYNEQFF. The chain combines TRBV2 with TRBJ2-1, with 10 positions matching TRBD2. The CDR3 is made up of 17 amino acids. Looked up from germline, CDR1 is SNHLY and CDR2 is FYNNEI. The J segment lost 2 bases and the V segment lost 5 bases, leaving 9 bases of the junction unmatched.

The chain employs TRBV4-1 and TRBJ2-1, with TRBD1 as a possible D gene (5 bases). The CDR3 runs 14 residues. The germline V gene has CDR1 MGHRA and CDR2 YSYEKL. Trimming removed 3 bases at V and 1 base at J, with 7 bases between. In DNA, the CDR3 is TGCGCCAGCAGCCAGACAGAGTCCTACAATGAGCAGTTCTTC. It translates to CASSQTESYNEQFF.

The chain carries TRBV9 and TRBJ1-6, with 8 bases fitting TRBD1. Unmatched junction bases numbered 5, after V lost 3 bases and J lost 6 bases. This CDR3 is 15 amino acids long. Germline V gene lookup returns CDR1 SGDLS and CDR2 YYNGEE. CDR3 DNA sequence: TGTGCCAGCAGCGGGGACAGGTCGGCTAATTCACCCCTCCACTTT. Its protein product is CASSGDRSANSPLHF. The full variable domain, in which reference TRBV9 and TRBJ1-6 provide the parts outside the CDR3, is DSGVTQTPKHLITATGQRVTLRCSPRSGDLSVYWYQQSLDQGLQFLIQYYNGEERAKGNILERFSAQQFPDLHSELNLSSLELGDSALYFCASSGDRSANSPLHFGNGTRLTVT.

The chain recombines TRBV6-6 with TRBJ2-3; TRBD1 is a possible D gene (5 bases). Germline assignment: CDR1 MNHNY and CDR2 SVGAGI (reference sequence). Trimming took off 2 bases at V and 4 bases at J, with 13 bases between the two ends. The CDR3 covers 15 residues. CDR3 residues: CASSYRGFNADTQYF. CDR3 bases: TGTGCCAGCAGTTACAGGGGTTTCAATGCAGATACGCAGTATTTT.